A single sample gave rise to the 27 T cell receptor beta chains below, sequenced in a study of beta chain features in type 1 diabetes. Study observations and caveats: Within each of all four CD4+ subsets, Type 1 diabetes patients had TCRB CDR3s that were moderately but significantly shorter.

cDNA synthesis used the whole RNA isolate, giving expressed TCRB sequences. Clones were read by immunoSEQ multiplex PCR, and TCRdb kept only the in-frame ones, dropping some. Of some 700,000 clones in the sample, around 15% were seen once. Their cognate antigens are unknown. Sequencing used naive CD4+ T cells from blood. The receptors derive from a man aged 18 to 29 with type 1 diabetes.

This clone was counted between two and nine times. The chain recombines TRBV13 with TRBJ2-3; D ambiguous. V gave up 5 bases and J gave up 3 bases, with 9 bases separating them. CDR1 and CDR2 from the germline V gene are PRHDT and FYEKMQ (reference sequence). The CDR3 contains 13 residues. For the CDR3, the DNA is TGTGCCAGCAGCCCACCATTGACAGATACGCAGTATTTT. Its translation: CASSPPLTDTQYF.

This clone was counted between two and nine times. The gene calls are TRBV27 and TRBJ2-7, with TRBD2 identical over 10 bases. Trimming cost V 2 bases and J 1 base; bases outside gene matches: 5. Germline values: CDR1 MNHEY, CDR2 SMNVEV (reference sequence). This CDR3 has 16 residues. The CDR3 DNA reads TGTGCCAGCAGTTTAACGCTAGCGGGGGAGTCCTACGAGCAGTACTTC. Its translation: CASSLTLAGESYEQYF.

The V gene is TRBV7-9, the J gene TRBJ2-7, with D perhaps TRBD1 or TRBD2 (6 bases each). Trimming removed 5 bases at V and 4 bases at J, with 18 bases between. The CDR3 covers 15 residues. CDR1 and CDR2 from the germline V gene are SEHNR and FQNEAQ (reference sequence). The chain's CDR3 is CASSPTGRTAYEQYF. The CDR3, as DNA: TGTGCCAGCAGCCCCACAGGGAGGACCGCATACGAGCAGTACTTC.

This clone was picked up a small number of times. The chain combines TRBV20-1 with TRBJ2-5, with no clear D. Germline V gives CDR1 DFQATT, CDR2 SNEGSKA (reference sequence). CDR3 length: 11 residues. V was cut by 6 bases and J by 5 bases, with 10 bases left in between. CDR3 in DNA: TGCAGTGCCCCCTATTGGGAGACCCAGTACTTC. Protein product: CSAPYWETQYF.

Only a few counts were recorded for this clone. The V and J genes are TRBV30 and TRBJ1-2, with D unresolved. Germline loops: CDR1 GTSNPN, CDR2 SVGIG (reference sequence). The CDR3 spans 14 residues. Between the trimmed V and J ends, which lost 3 bases and 8 bases, there was a span of 19 bases. CDR3 amino acids: CAWSTPVGPRGYTF. The CDR3 DNA reads TGTGCCTGGAGCACCCCTGTCGGGCCTCGCGGCTACACCTTC.

This clone was counted a few times. The chain joins TRBV27 to TRBJ2-1, with unresolved D. Per germline, CDR1 MNHEY and CDR2 SMNVEV (reference sequence). This CDR3 spans 12 amino acids. The V gene lost 3 bases and the J gene lost 10 bases, with 10 bases spanning the gap. CDR3 sequence: CASSFGQREQFF. The CDR3 nucleotides read TGTGCCAGCAGTTTCGGCCAGCGCGAGCAGTTCTTC.

This clone was seen only a few times. This chain's CDR3 is CASSRDREGSYEQYF. The DNA for the CDR3 is TGTGCCAGCAGCCGGGACAGGGAGGGGTCCTACGAGCAGTACTTC. This chain connects TRBV5-4 to TRBJ2-7, with TRBD1 identical over 9 bases. Germline V gene sequence: CDR1 SGHNT, CDR2 YYREEE (reference sequence). CDR3 size: 15 residues. The ends lost 4 bases at V and 1 base at J; junction bases unmatched: 6.

This clone has a handful of counts. The V gene is TRBV6-5, the J gene TRBJ2-1, with TRBD1 matching 8 bases. V dropped 0 bases and J dropped 7; count of bases not matched to a gene: 8. CDR1 is MNHEY and CDR2 is SVGAGI in the germline V gene. This CDR3 spans 16 amino acids. CDR3 amino acids: CASSYSGAGGLNEQFF. The CDR3 DNA is TGTGCCAGCAGTTACTCAGGGGCAGGGGGCTTGAATGAGCAGTTCTTC.

V and J are TRBV2 and TRBJ2-1; no reliable D call. Germline lookup yields CDR1 SNHLY and CDR2 FYNNEI. The CDR3 is 11 amino acids. V gave up 6 bases and J gave up 5 bases, with 5 bases separating them. CDR3: CASSNHNEQFF. DNA for the CDR3: TGTGCCAGCAGCAATCACAATGAGCAGTTCTTC.

This chain uses TRBV6-1 with TRBJ1-6; D uncertain. Germline CDR1 reads MNHNS; CDR2 reads SASEGT. The CDR3 covers 14 residues. Trimming removed 3 bases at V and 13 bases at J, with 16 bases between. CDR3 region: CASSDSWSAAPLHF. CDR3 nucleotides: TGTGCCAGCAGTGATTCGTGGTCAGCGGCCCCCCTCCACTTT.

The chain couples TRBV7-8 to TRBJ2-3; 11 nucleotides line up with TRBD2. The CDR3 is 15 amino acids. After removal of 5 bases from V and 3 bases from J, the junction contained 4 bases not matched to a gene. Germline V gives CDR1 SGHVS, CDR2 FQNEAQ. CDR3 sequence reads: CASSAGTSGTDTQYF. CDR3 in DNA: TGTGCCAGCAGCGCCGGGACTAGCGGAACAGATACGCAGTATTTT. Looking up the rest from reference TRBV7-8 and TRBJ2-3 gives the full variable domain: GAGVSQSPRYKVAKRGQDVALRCDPISGHVSLFWYQQALGQGPEFLTYFQNEAQLDKSGLPSDRFFAERPEGSVSTLKIQRTQQEDSAVYLCASSAGTSGTDTQYFGPGTRLTVL.

The gene calls are TRBV30 and TRBJ2-2, with 9 bases lining up with TRBD1. Trimming at V came to 4 bases and at J to 5 bases, leaving 5 bases not matched to a gene. There are 14 residues in the CDR3. CDR1 GTSNPN and CDR2 SVGIG come from the germline V gene (reference sequence). The CDR3 nucleotides read TGTGCCTGGAAACAGGGGGCGCGGACCGGGGAGCTGTTTTTT. Translated: CAWKQGARTGELFF.

The CDR3 DNA sequence: TGTGCCAGCAGCTTATTTTCTGGGGCAGGGAGTTTCTACGAGCAGTACTTC. Translating it yields CASSLFSGAGSFYEQYF. This chain links TRBV7-2 with TRBJ2-7; possibly TRBD1 or TRBD2 for D (5 bases each). This CDR3 comprises 17 residues. The V end was cut by 2 bases, the J end by 3 bases, with 20 bases between. The germline gives CDR1 SGHTA, CDR2 FQGNSA.

This clone was counted only a few times. The chain has TRBV28 and TRBJ2-4; 9 nucleotides align to TRBD1. The CDR3 contains 15 residues. Losses at the gene ends were 5 bases for V and 9 bases for J; bases not matched to a gene: 11. Looked up from germline, CDR1 is MDHEN and CDR2 is SYDVKM. The CDR3 DNA reads as TGTGCCAGCAGTCTAGGGGACAGGGAGGCCGCCATTCAGTACTTC. Its translation: CASSLGDREAAIQYF. Full variable domain (rest looked up from reference TRBV28 and TRBJ2-4): DVKVTQSSRYLVKRTGEKVFLECVQDMDHENMFWYRQDPGLGLRLIYFSYDVKMKEKGDIPEGYSVSREKKERFSLILESASTNQTSMYLCASSLGDREAAIQYFGAGTRLSVL.

The chain has TRBV29-1 and TRBJ2-7, with D perhaps matching TRBD1 or TRBD2 (5 bases each). This CDR3 spans 14 amino acids. V shed 1 base and J shed 6 bases, with 16 bases lying between them. The germline V gene has CDR1 SQVTM and CDR2 ANQGSEA. The CDR3 nucleotides are TGCAGCGTTGAAGGGTTGGTCTTTGGGGGCGAGCAGTACTTC. Encoded protein: CSVEGLVFGGEQYF.

The V gene is TRBV29-1, the J gene TRBJ2-5; 9 bases agree with TRBD2. CDR3 size: 13 residues. The germline V gene has CDR1 SQVTM and CDR2 ANQGSEA. The CDR3 DNA follows: TGCAGTCAGCGGGGGGCGTCACAAGAGACCCAGTACTTC. It specifies CSQRGASQETQYF.

The chain employs TRBV28 and TRBJ2-3, with 12 bases identical to TRBD1. The CDR3 spans 17 residues. Germline V gene lookup returns CDR1 MDHEN and CDR2 SYDVKM. With V trimmed by 5 bases and J by 5 bases, 11 bases remained unmatched. In DNA, the CDR3 is TGTGCCAGCAGTCTGAGCCGGGACAGGGGGCGAGGAGATACGCAGTATTTT. It translates to CASSLSRDRGRGDTQYF.

A few counts support this clone. The chain recombines TRBV21-1 with TRBJ2-5; TRBD1, the D gene given by the table, was not confirmed from the DNA. TRBV21-1 is designated a pseudogene. The CDR3 runs to 14 residues. The CDR3 sequence is CASSATGEQETQYF. As DNA, the CDR3 is TGTGCCAGCAGCGCGACAGGGGAACAAGAGACCCAGTACTTC.

This chain connects TRBV10-3 to TRBJ1-1; D perhaps matches TRBD1 (6 bases). The CDR3 has 12 amino acids. The V gene lost 8 bases and the J gene lost 1 base, with 8 bases spanning the gap. Germline V gene data show CDR1 as ENHRY and CDR2 as SYGVKD. In DNA, the CDR3 is TGTGCCATCCAAGGGGGGAACACTGAAGCTTTCTTT. This encodes CAIQGGNTEAFF.

This clone has more than one count but fewer than ten. The chain links TRBV29-1 to TRBJ2-3; D is possibly TRBD1 (5 bases). Trimming removed 7 bases at V and 2 bases at J, with 13 bases between. The germline CDR1 and CDR2 sequences are SQVTM and ANQGSEA. The CDR3 length is 13 residues. Here the CDR3 reads CSAQRQNTDTQYF. CDR3 DNA sequence: TGCAGCGCCCAAAGACAGAACACAGATACGCAGTATTTT.

The chain has TRBV6-5 and TRBJ2-7; no firm D call. Germline V lookup: CDR1 MNHEY, CDR2 SVGAGI. The CDR3 loop spans 9 amino acids. V was trimmed by 5 bases and J by 11 bases, leaving 7 bases between them. The CDR3 here is CASSDAKYF. CDR3 nucleotides: TGTGCCAGCAGTGACGCGAAGTACTTC.

The chain is built from TRBV5-1 and TRBJ2-7; D is possibly TRBD1 (6 bases). Per germline, CDR1 SGHRS and CDR2 YFSETQ. CDR3 length: 13 residues. Trimming left V 4 bases short and J 1 base short, with 9 bases between. The CDR3 sequence is CASSRTASYEQYF. In DNA, the CDR3 is TGCGCCAGCAGCAGGACAGCGTCCTACGAGCAGTACTTC.

This chain connects TRBV9 to TRBJ1-1, with a weak D call TRBD1 (6 bases). Germline CDR1 and CDR2: SGDLS and YYNGEE. CDR3 length equals 14 residues. The V end was cut by 2 bases, the J end by 3 bases, with 11 bases between. The CDR3 loop is CASSVPGADTEAFF. CDR3 sequence (DNA): TGTGCCAGCAGCGTCCCAGGGGCGGACACTGAAGCTTTCTTT.

The J gene is TRBJ2-1, the V gene TRBV5-1, with 14 bases fitting TRBD2. The CDR3 has 19 amino acids. Germline trimming cut 0 bases from V and 7 bases from J; bases unmatched to any gene: 12. CDR1 is SGHRS and CDR2 is YFSETQ in the germline V gene. The CDR3 DNA reads TGCGCCAGCAGCTTGGAAGGGACTAGCGGGGGCCCACGGAGGAATGAGCAGTTCTTC. This sequence encodes CASSLEGTSGGPRRNEQFF.

This clone was counted only a few times. The same CDR3 is also encoded by other DNA sequences in this sample. V is TRBV9 and J is TRBJ2-3; 8 nucleotides line up with TRBD2. The trim removed 0 bases at V and 2 bases at J, leaving 2 bases unmatched. Per germline, CDR1 SGDLS and CDR2 YYNGEE. CDR3 length equals 15 residues. CDR3 nucleotide sequence: TGTGCCAGCAGCGTAGTAGCGGGACTCACAGATACGCAGTATTTT. Translation gives CASSVVAGLTDTQYF.

This clone was detected only a few times. The chain combines TRBV6-5 with TRBJ2-7; 7 bases are shared with TRBD1. Looked up from germline, CDR1 is MNHEY and CDR2 is SVGAGI. V trimming: 2 bases; J trimming: 2 bases; junction bases outside the gene matches: 6. CDR3 size: 15 residues. DNA of the CDR3: TGTGCCAGCAGTTACGTTGGGGACAGAGCCTACGAGCAGTACTTC. Translating it yields CASSYVGDRAYEQYF.

This clone was detected a few times. V is TRBV5-4 and J is TRBJ2-7; 10 bases line up with TRBD1. CDR1 SGHNT and CDR2 YYREEE come from the germline V gene (reference sequence). With V trimmed by 4 bases and J by 0 bases, 7 bases remained unmatched. The CDR3 is 16 residues long. The CDR3 nucleotides read TGTGCCAGCAGCCCCCCGGGACAGGGGAGCTCCTACGAGCAGTACTTC. Translating gives CASSPPGQGSSYEQYF.